This is a list of T cell receptor beta chains from one sample in a study of blood T cell repertoires in COVID-19. The protocol was immunoSEQ multiplex PCR, while the TCRdb copy is restricted to in-frame clones and leaves out a portion. Among roughly 300,000 clones listed, roughly 93% were seen once. The source material was PBMCs or T cells enriched from blood (not recorded which). These TCRs come from a middle-aged woman with acute COVID-19. Both conserved end residues are part of each CDR3. The order of the fields is V gene, clone size, D gene, J gene, CDR3 DNA, CDR3 protein. The D gene is left open where the match is weak. Clone size is given for some rows only: seen once, a few or many times, or a class if the clone is expanded.

>TRBV7-3|-|-|TRBJ2-2
TGTGCCAGCAGCTTACTCCCGAACACCGGGGAGCTGTTTTTT
CASSLLPNTGELFF
>TRBV5-1|-|-|TRBJ1-2
TGCGCCAGCGGGTACCACTCGGAGGGCTACACCTTC
CASGYHSEGYTF
>TRBV19|-|-|TRBJ2-3
TGTGCCAGTAGTATGGGGCCATCTACGCAGTATTTT
CASSMGPSTQYF
>TRBV5-8|-|TRBD2|TRBJ2-7
TGTGCCAGCAGCTTGGTGCTAGCGGGGACCTACGAGCAGTACTTC
CASSLVLAGTYEQYF
>TRBV30|-|TRBD2|TRBJ2-3
TGTGCCTGGAGTGTACTATGGACTAGCGGGATCCAGGATACGCAGTATTTT
CAWSVLWTSGIQDTQYF
>TRBV4-1|once|TRBD1|TRBJ2-2
TGCGCCAGCAGCAAAACAGGGGCGAGTGGCACCGGGGAGCTGTTTTTT
CASSKTGASGTGELFF
>TRBV9|-|-|TRBJ1-1
TGTGCCAGCAGCGGACAGTTGAACACTGAAGCTTTCTTT
CASSGQLNTEAFF
>TRBV7-2|-|-|TRBJ2-7
TGTGCCAGCAGCTTACAACAGGGATACTACGAGCAGTACTTC
CASSLQQGYYEQYF
>TRBV20-1|-|TRBD2|TRBJ2-7
TGCAGTGCTAGTGCCGGACTAGCGGGCTACGAGCAGTACTTC
CSASAGLAGYEQYF
>TRBV2|-|-|TRBJ2-7
TGTGCCAGCAGTGGACAACCGAGCTCCTACGAGCAGTACTTC
CASSGQPSSYEQYF
>TRBV7-6|-|TRBD1|TRBJ2-3
TGTGCCAGCAGCGAACAGCCCTCGGGACAGGGCGTAGATACGCAGTATTTT
CASSEQPSGQGVDTQYF
>TRBV7-9|-|-|TRBJ2-7
TGTGCCAGTTCACCCGGACTGATCTACGAGCAGTACTTC
CASSPGLIYEQYF
>TRBV24-1|-|TRBD1|TRBJ1-5
TGTGCCACCAGTGACAAGACAGGGGGAGAACAGCCCCAGCATTTT
CATSDKTGGEQPQHF
>TRBV4-1|-|TRBD1|TRBJ1-6
TGCGCCAGCAGCCAAGGTCTAGGGGGCATCAATTCACCCCTCCACTTT
CASSQGLGGINSPLHF
>TRBV11-3|-|TRBD2|TRBJ2-1
TGTGCCAGCAGCTTAGACGGGAGGGGAAACAATGAGCAGTTCTTC
CASSLDGRGNNEQFF
>TRBV15|-|TRBD2|TRBJ2-7
TGTGCCACCAGCACGGGGGGAAGTTACGAGCAGTACTTC
CATSTGGSYEQYF
>TRBV2|-|TRBD2|TRBJ2-7
TGTGCCAGCAGCAAAAAGAGCGGGGGTAACTACGAGCAGTACTTC
CASSKKSGGNYEQYF
>TRBV6-2/TRBV6-3|-|TRBD2|TRBJ2-7
TGTGCCAGCAGTTACCCTTCGGCTAGCGGGTTTGGCTACGAGCAGTACTTC
CASSYPSASGFGYEQYF
>TRBV28|-|TRBD1|TRBJ1-5
TGTGCCAGCAGTAAAGACAGGGGTGGCAATCAGCCCCAGCATTTT
CASSKDRGGNQPQHF
>TRBV28|-|TRBD1|TRBJ1-5
TGTGCCAGCACCCTAGTCTCCAGGGGGGATCAGCCCCAGCATTTT
CASTLVSRGDQPQHF
>TRBV12-2|-|-|TRBJ2-7
TGTGCAAGTCGCTTCCTCTTCCCCCTAGCGGGGCCTTCATTGTACGAGCAGTACTTC
CASRFLFPLAGPSLYEQYF
>TRBV7-9|-|TRBD1|TRBJ1-1
TGTGCCAGCACCCTTTTCGGACAGGGGGCGGGGGCTTTCTTT
CASTLFGQGAGAFF
>TRBV19|-|TRBD1|TRBJ2-5
TGTGCCAGTACCCCCGGGACAGGGCGAGAGACCCAGTACTTC
CASTPGTGRETQYF
>TRBV13|-|TRBD2|TRBJ2-5
TGTGCCAGCAGCATACTCCGGGGGGGCCAAGAGACCCAGTACTTC
CASSILRGGQETQYF
>TRBV7-2|-|-|TRBJ2-1
TGTGCCAGCAGCTTAGATAGCACCCAGAACAATGAGCAGTTCTTC
CASSLDSTQNNEQFF
>TRBV14|-|TRBD2|TRBJ2-3
TGTGCCAGCAGCCAGACTAGCGGGGCAGATACGCAGTATTTT
CASSQTSGADTQYF
>TRBV27|-|TRBD2|TRBJ2-3
TGTGCCAGCAGTTCGACACCGCTAGCGGGTCGAACAGATACGCAGTATTTT
CASSSTPLAGRTDTQYF
>TRBV15|-|-|TRBJ2-1
TGTGCCACCAGCAGGGGGGACGGGGGAGCTCGGCAGTTCTTC
CATSRGDGGARQFF
>TRBV5-1|-|TRBD1|TRBJ1-3
TGCGCCAGCAGCTCTAGACAGGGGGCAGACACCATATATTTT
CASSSRQGADTIYF
>TRBV6-2/TRBV6-3|-|TRBD1|TRBJ1-1
TGTGCCAGCAGTGAGACAGGGGGCGTTGAAGCTTTCTTT
CASSETGGVEAFF
>TRBV6-5|-|-|TRBJ1-5
TGTGCCAGCAGTTCGGGACTCAATAGCAATCAGCCCCAGCATTTT
CASSSGLNSNQPQHF